The entry below describes one TCR beta chain. The repertoire was sequenced with immunoSEQ multiplex PCR; TCRdb's copy has only in-frame clones and lacks some. The sample has hundreds of thousands of clones; 89% are singletons. The record originates from a study of blood T cell repertoires in COVID-19. At the level of the study: Specimens from acute and convalescent COVID-19 originated in the United States, Italy and Spain. The analysed material was cDNA or gDNA that came from T cells, B-cell-depleted T cells, or PBMCs.

It was during active infection that Seattle patients were enrolled and then longitudinally followed. The CDR3 contains 18 residues. From germline, CDR1 is MNHEY and CDR2 SVGEGT. V shed 3 bases and J shed 0 bases, with 20 bases lying between them. The material sequenced was peripheral blood. The chain has TRBV6-2 or TRBV6-3 and TRBJ2-5; unclear D gene. The receptor was isolated from a woman in her 30s with COVID-19, enrolled during active disease. Here the CDR3 DNA reads TGTGCCAGCAGTTATAAACTTATGCAACCTGAGTACCAAGAGACCCAGTACTTC. Translation gives CASSYKLMQPEYQETQYF.